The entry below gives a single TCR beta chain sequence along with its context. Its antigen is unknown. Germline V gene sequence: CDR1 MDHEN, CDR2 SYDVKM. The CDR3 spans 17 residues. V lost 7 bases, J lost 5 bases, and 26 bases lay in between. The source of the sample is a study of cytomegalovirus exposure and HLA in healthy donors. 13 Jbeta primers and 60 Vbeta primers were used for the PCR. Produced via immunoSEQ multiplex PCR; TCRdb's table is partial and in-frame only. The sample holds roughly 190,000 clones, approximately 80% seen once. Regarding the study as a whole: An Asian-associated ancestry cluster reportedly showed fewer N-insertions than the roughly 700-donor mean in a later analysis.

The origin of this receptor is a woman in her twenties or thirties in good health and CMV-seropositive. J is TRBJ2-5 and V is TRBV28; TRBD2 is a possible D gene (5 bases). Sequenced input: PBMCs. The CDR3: CASTPLRLASLLETQYF. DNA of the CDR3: TGTGCCAGCACCCCTTTACGCCTAGCCTCCTTGCTGGAGACCCAGTACTTC.